The 12 T cell receptor beta chains below come from one sample, sequenced in a study of cytomegalovirus exposure and HLA in healthy donors. It was with 60 Vbeta and 13 Jbeta primers that the PCR ran. The protocol was immunoSEQ multiplex PCR, while the TCRdb copy is restricted to in-frame clones and leaves out a portion. The table includes 150,000 to 200,000 clones, about 76% detected once. The material sequenced was PBMCs. The receptors shown here come from a female donor in good health and CMV-seronegative.

The CDR3 DNA reads TGTGCCAGCAGCTTAATCCCCGGACTCCTCCAAGAGACCCAGTACTTC. It is translated as CASSLIPGLLQETQYF. The rearrangement uses TRBV7-2 and TRBJ2-5, with a possible D match to TRBD2 (5 bases). V gave up 2 bases and J gave up 1 base, with 14 bases separating them. The germline gives CDR1 SGHTA, CDR2 FQGNSA. There are 16 residues in the CDR3.

Only a few counts were recorded for this clone. This chain links TRBV5-1 with TRBJ1-1; D gene ambiguous. V dropped 1 base and J dropped 3 bases, with 13 bases sitting between them. Germline-derived CDR1 and CDR2 are SGHRS and YFSETQ. This CDR3 region has 15 residues. This chain's CDR3 is CASSLLGSKDTEAFF. The CDR3 nucleotides are TGCGCCAGCAGCTTGTTGGGGAGTAAGGACACTGAAGCTTTCTTT.

The rearrangement uses TRBV30 and TRBJ1-3; 7 bases are shared with TRBD1. Germline trimming cut 2 bases from V and 1 base from J; bases unmatched to any gene: 14. Germline V gene lookup returns CDR1 GTSNPN and CDR2 SVGIG (reference sequence). The CDR3 runs 18 residues. This CDR3 reads CAWSRNRGVGLSGNTIYF. CDR3 nucleotides: TGTGCCTGGAGTAGGAACAGGGGAGTTGGTTTGTCTGGAAACACCATATATTTT. The entire variable domain, with the rest obtained from reference TRBV30 and TRBJ1-3, is as follows: SQTIHQWPATLVQPVGSPLSLECTVEGTSNPNLYWYRQAAGRGLQLLFYSVGIGQISSEVPQNLSASRPQDRQFILSSKKLLLSDSGFYLCAWSRNRGVGLSGNTIYFGEGSWLTVV.

This clone was detected only a few times. The V call is TRBV19, the J call TRBJ1-2; D unresolved. The CDR3 runs 13 residues. With 6 bases removed from V and 6 bases from J, the gap between germline ends came to 14 bases. CDR1 LNHDA and CDR2 SQIVND come from the germline V gene (reference sequence). The CDR3 spells CASRSLPGNGYTF. The CDR3 DNA reads as TGTGCCAGTAGGTCCCTGCCGGGGAATGGCTACACCTTC.

This clone was found a few times. This rearrangement joins TRBV5-6 to TRBJ1-5, with 8 bases lining up with TRBD1. V lost 4 bases to trimming and J lost 5 bases; unmatched junction nucleotides: 5. The CDR3 has 14 residues. Germline CDR1 SGHDT, CDR2 YYEEEE. CDR3 DNA sequence: TGTGCCAGCAGCCAAGGACAGGGACATCAGCCCCAGCATTTT. This translates into CASSQGQGHQPQHF.

This chain links TRBV15 with TRBJ2-3; tentative D call: TRBD1 (6 bases). The CDR3 is made up of 20 amino acids. Germline loops: CDR1 LNHNV, CDR2 YYDKDF (reference sequence). With 5 bases removed from V and 3 bases from J, the gap between germline ends came to 30 bases. For the CDR3, the DNA is TGTGCCACCAGCGGTAACAGGGAATCAGGTTCTTCAGCGGCTACAGATACGCAGTATTTT. Residues: CATSGNRESGSSAATDTQYF.

J is TRBJ1-1 and V is TRBV6-6, with 10 bases matching TRBD1. J was trimmed by 11 bases and V by 0 bases; bases with no gene match: 6. Germline CDR1 MNHNY, CDR2 SVGAGI (reference sequence). The CDR3 totals 14 residues. CDR3: CASSYSRTGGLAFF. The CDR3 DNA reads TGTGCCAGCAGTTACTCCAGGACAGGGGGTTTGGCTTTCTTT.

The chain employs TRBV29-1 and TRBJ1-1; possible D gene TRBD1, 6 bases. V was trimmed by 6 bases and J by 4 bases, leaving 15 bases between them. Germline loops: CDR1 SQVTM, CDR2 ANQGSEA. The CDR3 extends over 13 amino acids. DNA of the CDR3: TGCAGCGTAGAACCAGGGGAATTCACTGAAGCTTTCTTT. It specifies CSVEPGEFTEAFF. Supplemented by reference TRBV29-1 and TRBJ1-1, the full variable domain reads SAVISQKPSRDICQRGTSLTIQCQVDSQVTMMFWYRQQPGQSLTLIATANQGSEATYESGFVIDKFPISRPNLTFSTLTVSNMSPEDSSIYLCSVEPGEFTEAFFGQGTRLTVV.

The chain links TRBV6-1 to TRBJ1-1, with TRBD1 matching 7 bases. The CDR3 totals 13 residues. Germline V gives CDR1 MNHNS, CDR2 SASEGT. Trimming removed 10 bases from V and 1 base from J; junction bases left unmatched: 6. CDR3 loop: CAIAGGRNTEAFF. The CDR3 bases are TGTGCCATCGCAGGGGGACGGAACACTGAAGCTTTCTTT.

This chain links TRBV5-1 with TRBJ2-7; 12 bases line up with TRBD2. Germline-derived CDR1 and CDR2 are SGHRS and YFSETQ. CDR3 length equals 16 residues. J lost 0 bases, V lost 6 bases, and 7 bases had no gene match. This CDR3 reads CASKARLAGDSYEQYF. CDR3 bases: TGCGCCAGCAAAGCTCGACTAGCGGGGGACTCCTACGAGCAGTACTTC.

The V and J genes are TRBV5-4 and TRBJ2-7; possible D gene TRBD1, 5 bases. Trimming shortened V by 1 base and J by 2 bases, and 7 bases separated the two germline ends. Germline lookup yields CDR1 SGHNT and CDR2 YYREEE (reference sequence). CDR3 size: 13 residues. CDR3 protein: CASSLSRAYEQYF. The CDR3 bases are TGTGCCAGCAGCTTGTCCAGGGCCTACGAGCAGTACTTC.

The genes are TRBV7-3 and TRBJ2-1; D is possibly TRBD1 (5 bases). Trimming shortened V by 2 bases and J by 7 bases, and 12 bases separated the two germline ends. The CDR3 sequence is 14 residues long. Germline values: CDR1 SGHTA, CDR2 FQGTGA. The chain's CDR3 is CASSLSPGINEQFF. The CDR3 coding sequence is TGTGCCAGCAGCTTATCTCCAGGGATAAATGAGCAGTTCTTC. Complete variable domain (other parts from reference TRBV7-3 and TRBJ2-1): GAGVSQTPSNKVTEKGKYVELRCDPISGHTALYWYRQSLGQGPEFLIYFQGTGAADDSGLPNDRFFAVRPEGSVSTLKIQRTERGDSAVYLCASSLSPGINEQFFGPGTRLTVL.